One sample yielded the 21 T cell receptor beta chains listed below, sequenced in a study of T-cell memory formation after mild COVID-19. MiXCR, run by TCRdb on the 5' RACE reads, gives a single entry per CDR3 protein. The sample consists of about 560,000 distinct CDR3 sequences, less than 25% of them appearing once. Sequenced input: PBMCs or a T cell subset sorted from them (not recorded which). The receptors here all came from an adult woman who had mild COVID-19 (a few samples of this study predate the infection). Cell type and time point are not known.

This clonotype has only a few counts. The CDR3, as DNA: TGTGCCAGCAGCCAAGAAGCCAGCTACAATGAGCAGTTCTTC. It encodes CASSQEASYNEQFF. V gene TRBV3-1 combines with J gene TRBJ2-1; D is uncertain. Trimming removed 0 bases at V and 3 bases at J, with 6 bases between. The CDR3 loop spans 14 amino acids. Germline-derived CDR1 and CDR2 are LGHDT and YNNKEL (reference sequence).

The chain has TRBV5-1 and TRBJ1-6, with D possibly being TRBD1 (6 bases). The V end lost 2 bases, the J end lost 8 bases, and 11 bases lay between the germline ends. Germline CDR1 and CDR2: SGHRS and YFSETQ. The CDR3 contains 14 residues. DNA of the CDR3: TGCGCCAGCAGCTTACGACAGGTTGATTCACCCCTCCACTTT. Its protein is CASSLRQVDSPLHF.

This clonotype has just a few counts. The chain recombines TRBV10-3 with TRBJ2-7; D gene unclear. The CDR3 length is 12 residues. The V gene lost 3 bases and the J gene lost 4 bases, with 7 bases spanning the gap. In germline, CDR1 is ENHRY, CDR2 SYGVKD. The CDR3 is CAISDEEYEQYF. CDR3 DNA sequence: TGTGCCATCAGTGATGAAGAGTACGAGCAGTACTTC.

This clonotype came up a few times. The chain carries TRBV27 and TRBJ1-3; the match to TRBD1 covers 7 bases. CDR3 length: 20 residues. Germline V gives CDR1 MNHEY, CDR2 SMNVEV (reference sequence). The V gene end was trimmed by 5 bases and the J gene end by 2 bases; junction bases not matched to a gene: 21. CDR3: CASSRPGDSLGREAGNTIYF. The CDR3 DNA follows: TGTGCCAGCAGTCGCCCTGGGGACAGCCTTGGCCGGGAGGCTGGAAACACCATATATTTT.

Points on this clonotype: One junction end disagrees with the germline gene, perhaps due to a read error. The chain carries TRBV7-2 and TRBJ2-7; a possible D gene is TRBD2 (5 bases). In germline, CDR1 is SGHTA, CDR2 FQGNSA. This CDR3 spans 12 amino acids. This CDR3 reads CASSLAESEQYF. The CDR3 region has the DNA TGTGCCAGCAGCCTAGCTGAGAGCGAGCAGTACTTC. Based on the CDR3 plus reference TRBV7-2 and TRBJ2-7, the full variable domain is GAGVSQSPSNKVTEKGKDVELRCDPISGHTALYWYRQSLGQGLEFLIYFQGNSAPDKSGLPSDRFSAERTGGSVSTLTIQRTQQEDSAVYLCASSLAESEQYFGPGTRLTVT.

The chain combines TRBV6-6 with TRBJ1-1, with 11 bases fitting TRBD1. The CDR3 length is 16 residues. The germline gives CDR1 MNHNY, CDR2 SVGAGI (reference sequence). The V segment lost 7 bases and the J segment 4 bases; nucleotides outside the gene matches: 11. The CDR3, as DNA: TGTGCCAGCATTCAGGACAGGGGGCGTGGGGGCACTGAAGCTTTCTTT. Amino acid sequence: CASIQDRGRGGTEAFF.

The rearrangement links TRBV5-1 to TRBJ2-3; the D is unclear. V lost 2 bases and J lost 2, with 9 bases in between. The CDR3 has 14 residues. Per germline, CDR1 SGHRS and CDR2 YFSETQ. The CDR3 nucleotides are TGCGCCAGCAGCTTAAACCGGGCCACAGATACGCAGTATTTT. Translation: CASSLNRATDTQYF.

A few counts support this clonotype. The chain uses TRBV7-2 and TRBJ2-3, with a weak D call TRBD2 (6 bases). The CDR3 extends over 14 amino acids. The V gene's germline CDR1 is SGHTA and CDR2 FQGNSA. V was trimmed by 8 bases and J by 0 bases, leaving 12 bases between them. The CDR3 here is CASLLGLSTDTQYF. DNA of the CDR3: TGTGCCAGCCTCCTAGGACTAAGCACAGATACGCAGTATTTT.

This clonotype was seen just once. CDR3 sequence reads: CATSDLAGPEQYF. CDR3 DNA: TGTGCCACCAGTGATTTGGCAGGGCCCGAGCAGTACTTC. The V and J genes are TRBV24-1 and TRBJ2-7; weak D call: TRBD1 (5 bases). Trimming stripped 0 bases from V and 6 bases from J, with 8 bases between. Germline V gene sequence: CDR1 KGHDR, CDR2 SFDVKD. The CDR3 covers 13 residues.

The chain has TRBV20-1 and TRBJ2-1, with D possibly being TRBD1 or TRBD2 (6 bases each). Germline CDR1 is DFQATT and CDR2 is SNEGSKA (reference sequence). The CDR3 is 15 amino acids. Trimming removed 0 bases at V and 7 bases at J, with 16 bases between. In DNA form, the CDR3 reads TGCAGTGCTAGAGAAGGGGGAGGCCCTAAGAATGAGCAGTTCTTC. Translation gives CSAREGGGPKNEQFF.

This rearrangement joins TRBV29-1 to TRBJ2-1; D is unclear. This CDR3 has 12 amino acids. The germline V and J ends were trimmed by 5 bases and 3 bases, with 8 bases remaining between them. In germline, CDR1 is SQVTM, CDR2 ANQGSEA. CDR3 amino acids: CSVYISYNEQFF. The CDR3 DNA sequence: TGCAGCGTTTACATTAGCTACAATGAGCAGTTCTTC.

The CDR3 DNA reads TGTGCCAGCTCACCACGTGGACAGGGGTACGTGAACACTGAAGCTTTCTTT. It translates to CASSPRGQGYVNTEAFF. The rearrangement uses TRBV18 and TRBJ1-1, with TRBD1 matching 9 bases. CDR1 and CDR2 (germline): KGHSH, LQKENI. The CDR3 contains 17 residues. V was pared by 1 base and J by 0 bases, with 6 bases of the junction left unmatched.

This clonotype was observed a handful of times. This chain uses TRBV30 with TRBJ2-3, with D hard to call. The ends were cut back, 2 bases at V and 8 bases at J, with 11 bases in the middle. Germline-derived CDR1 and CDR2 are GTSNPN and SVGIG (reference sequence). The CDR3 loop spans 12 amino acids. Here the CDR3 DNA reads TGTGCCTGGAGTCCCCTCCATGGTACGCAGTATTTT. This encodes CAWSPLHGTQYF.

V usage is TRBV12-3 or TRBV12-4 and J usage is TRBJ2-3, with D tentatively TRBD2 (5 bases). The CDR3 loop spans 15 amino acids. V was clipped by 5 bases and J by 3 bases, with 15 bases between them. The CDR3 sequence is CASSRLNWRTDTQYF. CDR3 nucleotides: TGTGCCAGCAGTCGCTTGAATTGGAGGACAGATACGCAGTATTTT.

A few counts support this clonotype. This chain uses TRBV12-3 or TRBV12-4 with TRBJ2-1; D is possibly TRBD2 (8 bases). Trimming cost V 3 bases and J 6 bases, with 30 bases left between them. The CDR3 has 20 amino acids. This chain's CDR3 is CASSLGGQQFVSGSGNEQFF. CDR3 coding DNA: TGTGCCAGCAGTTTGGGGGGACAGCAATTCGTAAGCGGGAGCGGCAATGAGCAGTTCTTC.

The V gene is TRBV7-2, the J gene TRBJ1-5; D possibly corresponds to TRBD1 (5 bases). Germline V gene lookup returns CDR1 SGHTA and CDR2 FQGNSA. The V end was cut by 0 bases, the J end by 1 base, with 16 bases between. There are 18 residues in the CDR3. The DNA of the CDR3 is TGTGCCAGCAGCTTAGCGGACGCTCGAAGGGGAAGCAATCAGCCCCAGCATTTT. This codes for CASSLADARRGSNQPQHF.

The chain links TRBV29-1 to TRBJ2-7; D ambiguous. Trimming stripped 4 bases from V and 5 bases from J, with 12 bases between. CDR3 length equals 12 residues. The germline CDR1 and CDR2 sequences are SQVTM and ANQGSEA. CDR3 amino acids: CSVGGRIDEQYF. As DNA, the CDR3 is TGCAGCGTTGGCGGCAGAATAGACGAGCAGTACTTC.

The chain combines TRBV5-6 with TRBJ2-7, with 11 bases that match TRBD2. The CDR3 has 15 residues. J was trimmed by 4 bases and V by 4 bases; bases with no gene match: 7. The V gene's germline CDR1 is SGHDT and CDR2 YYEEEE. This chain's CDR3 is CASSTRGLADYEQYF. CDR3 in DNA: TGTGCCAGCAGCACCCGGGGACTAGCGGATTACGAGCAGTACTTC.

This clonotype has just a few counts. This chain joins TRBV9 and TRBJ2-7, with 10 bases aligning to TRBD1. Germline values: CDR1 SGDLS, CDR2 YYNGEE. CDR3 size: 15 residues. The V and J ends lost 2 bases and 3 bases, in that order; junction bases with no gene match: 5. The CDR3 DNA reads TGTGCCAGCAGCGTGGGACAGGGGCTAATCTACGAGCAGTACTTC. Its protein product is CASSVGQGLIYEQYF.

This clonotype was found a few times. V is TRBV9 and J is TRBJ2-2; D uncertain. Germline CDR1 SGDLS, CDR2 YYNGEE. Trimming took off 3 bases at V and 7 bases at J, with 4 bases between the two ends. This CDR3 is 11 amino acids long. CDR3 protein: CASSEFGELFF. Written as DNA, the CDR3 is TGTGCCAGCAGCGAGTTCGGGGAGCTGTTTTTT.

This clonotype was detected only a few times. The genes are TRBV5-4 and TRBJ2-5, with TRBD1 matching 10 bases. Unmatched junction bases numbered 16, after V lost 4 bases and J lost 4 bases. Germline V gene data show CDR1 as SGHNT and CDR2 as YYREEE (reference sequence). The CDR3 has 18 residues. This chain's CDR3 is CASSARTGGWSAGETQYF. As DNA, the CDR3 is TGTGCCAGCAGCGCCCGGACAGGGGGATGGTCGGCGGGAGAGACCCAGTACTTC.